The 10 T cell receptor beta chains below all came from one sample that was sequenced in a study of OX40 agonist ivuxolimab in advanced cancers. Data came from immunoSEQ multiplex PCR; TCRdb stores just in-frame clones and leaves some out. The data contain around 19,000 clones, roughly 70% of them singletons. Sequencing was performed on CD4+ or CD8+ T cells sorted from blood, taken in a trial of the OX40 agonist ivuxolimab. These receptor sequences come from an adult with an advanced solid tumor such as melanoma, head and neck, liver or kidney cancer.

This sequence joins TRBV5-5 and TRBJ2-7, with a possible D match to TRBD1 (5 bases). V was trimmed by 6 bases and J by 3 bases, leaving 16 bases between them. From germline, CDR1 is SGHKS and CDR2 YYEKEE (reference sequence). The CDR3 is 14 amino acids. CDR3 nucleotide sequence: TGTGCCAGCACCTTAGGGGCAGGGAACTACGAGCAGTACTTC. This gives the protein CASTLGAGNYEQYF.

V gene TRBV19 combines with J gene TRBJ2-7; D may be TRBD1 (5 bases). CDR3 length: 13 amino acids. V was shortened by 10 bases and J by 4 bases, with 17 bases between the two germline ends. Germline loops: CDR1 LNHDA, CDR2 SQIVND (reference sequence). The DNA for the CDR3 is TGTGCCACCTCTCACAGGAGCGCATACGAGCAGTACTTC. Protein sequence: CATSHRSAYEQYF.

This chain joins TRBV6-5 and TRBJ2-7; 8 nucleotides match TRBD2. This CDR3 region has 16 residues. Germline-derived CDR1 and CDR2 are MNHEY and SVGAGI. With 2 bases clipped from V and 3 bases from J, the junction kept 9 bases outside the gene matches. The CDR3 loop is CASSYSGGLVGYEQYF. The DNA for the CDR3 is TGTGCCAGCAGTTACAGCGGGGGCCTCGTCGGCTACGAGCAGTACTTC.

The V call is TRBV4-1, the J call TRBJ2-7; D is unresolved. Per the germline V gene, CDR1 is MGHRA and CDR2 is YSYEKL. The V and J ends lost 0 bases and 3 bases respectively, with 15 bases between them. The CDR3 contains 16 residues. The CDR3: CASSQDSSLFGYEQYF. The CDR3 DNA is TGCGCCAGCAGCCAAGATTCTTCCCTTTTCGGCTACGAGCAGTACTTC.

This rearrangement joins TRBV19 to TRBJ2-2, with D unclear. This CDR3 is 14 amino acids long. Germline V lookup: CDR1 LNHDA, CDR2 SQIVND (reference sequence). V lost 6 bases to trimming and J lost 6 bases, with 14 bases between them. Here the CDR3 DNA reads TGTGCCAGTAGCCTGCCCTTTGGGTCCGGGGAGCTGTTTTTT. Its protein product is CASSLPFGSGELFF.

The chain combines TRBV28 with TRBJ1-5; 11 bases are shared with TRBD1. Germline assignment: CDR1 MDHEN and CDR2 SYDVKM. V was pared by 2 bases and J by 6 bases, with 3 bases of the junction left unmatched. There are 15 residues in the CDR3. The CDR3 sequence: CASSLMGQGVQPQHF. In DNA, the CDR3 is TGTGCCAGCAGTTTAATGGGACAGGGGGTTCAGCCCCAGCATTTT. Looking up the rest from reference TRBV28 and TRBJ1-5 gives the full variable domain: DVKVTQSSRYLVKRTGEKVFLECVQDMDHENMFWYRQDPGLGLRLIYFSYDVKMKEKGDIPEGYSVSREKKERFSLILESASTNQTSMYLCASSLMGQGVQPQHFGDGTRLSIL.

The chain combines TRBV4-1 with TRBJ2-7; 7 nucleotides agree with TRBD2. In germline, CDR1 is MGHRA, CDR2 YSYEKL. V shed 4 bases, J shed 0 bases, and the junction held 6 bases outside the gene matches. The CDR3 sequence is 15 residues long. The CDR3: CASSRAGTTSYEQYF. CDR3 in DNA: TGCGCCAGCAGCCGCGCAGGGACTACCTCCTACGAGCAGTACTTC.

The CDR3 spells CASSHRGPDTEAFF. Here the CDR3 DNA reads TGTGCCAGCAGCCACAGGGGGCCCGACACTGAAGCTTTCTTT. This chain links TRBV5-4 with TRBJ1-1, with TRBD1 identical over 9 bases. The CDR3 has 14 amino acids. Losses at the gene ends were 4 bases for V and 3 bases for J; bases not matched to a gene: 4. Germline V gene sequence: CDR1 SGHNT, CDR2 YYREEE (reference sequence).

The V and J genes are TRBV5-1 and TRBJ2-3; tentatively, D is TRBD1 (6 bases). Trimming removed 1 base from V and 2 bases from J, with 14 bases in between. The CDR3 runs to 16 residues. Per the germline V gene, CDR1 is SGHRS and CDR2 is YFSETQ. The CDR3 loop is CASSLTDRLNTDTQYF. For the CDR3, the DNA is TGCGCCAGCAGCTTGACGGACAGACTCAACACAGATACGCAGTATTTT.

The genes are TRBV9 and TRBJ2-7; 7 bases match TRBD1. This CDR3 region has 16 residues. V gave up 4 bases and J gave up 0 bases; unmatched junction bases: 10. Germline V gene data show CDR1 as SGDLS and CDR2 as YYNGEE. As DNA, the CDR3 is TGTGCCAGCAGCCACCTAGGACAGGCTCTCTCCTACGAGCAGTACTTC. Translation: CASSHLGQALSYEQYF.